This passage covers 18 T cell receptor beta chains from one sample sequenced in a study of T cell responses to AZD1222 COVID-19 vaccine (dated by TCRdb to about 2021). Receptor libraries were prepared by the immunoSEQ multiplex PCR assay. As stored in TCRdb, this immuneACCESS dataset retains in-frame rearrangements with V and J assigned. A fraction of the clones does not appear; measured against another copy, unresolved V genes explain less than half of the discrepancy, and the remainder lacks a known reason. The sample yields about 120,000 clones; roughly 85% were counted once. 3.5% to 5% of the sample rests with the top ten. In the paper's terms, the time point label means: baseline before first vaccination. The treatment or condition label here, explained by the study, means: meningococcal conjugate vaccine given as trial control. The input for sequencing was peripheral blood, taken on day 0 of MenACWY control vaccination. The receptors were gathered from an adult in good health.

The gene calls are TRBV7-9 and TRBJ2-2; no clear D. The CDR3 is 13 residues long. Germline V gene data show CDR1 as SEHNR and CDR2 as FQNEAQ (reference sequence). Deletions cut 4 bases from V and 5 bases from J, with 8 bases between. The CDR3, as DNA: TGTGCCAGCAGCTATGGAAGAACCGGGGAGCTGTTTTTT. Translated, it gives CASSYGRTGELFF. Drawing the rest from reference TRBV7-9 and TRBJ2-2, the complete variable domain is DTGVSQNPRHKITKRGQNVTFRCDPISEHNRLYWYRQTLGQGPEFLTYFQNEAQLEKSRLLSDRFSAERPKGSFSTLEIQRTEQGDSAMYLCASSYGRTGELFFGEGSRLTVL.

J is TRBJ1-1 and V is TRBV6-5, with a weak D call TRBD1 (5 bases). V lost 0 bases and J lost 4, with 12 bases in between. The germline CDR1 and CDR2 sequences are MNHEY and SVGAGI. The CDR3 runs to 15 residues. This chain's CDR3 is CASSYSPTGGTEAFF. The CDR3 DNA is TGTGCCAGCAGTTACTCCCCTACAGGTGGCACTGAAGCTTTCTTT.

This clone has more than one count but fewer than ten. The chain joins TRBV3-1 (or the pseudogene TRBV3-2) to TRBJ1-3, with D unresolved. The CDR3 is 14 residues long. Trimming cost V 0 bases and J 8 bases, with 11 bases left between them. Per the germline V gene, CDR1 is LGHDT and CDR2 is YNNKEL (reference sequence). The chain's CDR3 is CASSQEIGSDTIYF. For the CDR3, the DNA is TGTGCCAGCAGCCAAGAGATCGGGTCGGACACCATATATTTT.

Remarks on this clone: A junction boundary mismatches the germline segment, possibly from a read error. The gene calls are TRBV6-5 and TRBJ2-2; D not certain. Germline CDR1 MNHEY, CDR2 SVGAGI. This CDR3 is built from 14 residues. The chain's CDR3 is CAGSYLFPSGELFF. For the CDR3, the DNA is TGTGCCGGCAGTTACTTGTTTCCCTCTGGGGAGCTGTTTTTT.

The V gene is TRBV6-5, the J gene TRBJ2-7; D is possibly TRBD1 (7 bases). Germline loops: CDR1 MNHEY, CDR2 SVGAGI. The CDR3 loop spans 14 amino acids. The V gene lost 4 bases and the J gene lost 3 bases, with 13 bases spanning the gap. The CDR3 region has the DNA TGTGCCAGCAGTTCGCGGGACAGAAACTACGAGCAGTACTTC. Translated, it gives CASSSRDRNYEQYF.

The chain has TRBV5-1 and TRBJ2-3, with TRBD2 matching 7 bases. V was pared by 3 bases and J by 1 base, with 8 bases of the junction left unmatched. The CDR3 consists of 16 residues. Germline V CDR1 and CDR2: SGHRS, YFSETQ. DNA of the CDR3: TGCGCCAGCAGCTCCTGGGGTCGGGGGGGCACAGATACGCAGTATTTT. Its protein is CASSSWGRGGTDTQYF.

This chain links TRBV28 with TRBJ1-2, with D uncertain. In germline, CDR1 is MDHEN, CDR2 SYDVKM. V was trimmed by 1 base and J by 5 bases, leaving 14 bases between them. The CDR3 totals 15 residues. The CDR3 DNA reads TGTGCCAGCAGTTTATTAACCCCACCGTCATATGGCTACACCTTC. This gives the protein CASSLLTPPSYGYTF.

The rearrangement links TRBV11-2 to TRBJ1-2; D is undetermined. V was cut by 1 base and J by 7 bases, with 10 bases left in between. The CDR3 is made up of 13 amino acids. The germline V gene encodes CDR1 SGHAT and CDR2 FQNNGV. The CDR3 DNA reads as TGTGCCAGCAGCTTAGTCAGAGCTGGTGGCTACACCTTC. Translating gives CASSLVRAGGYTF.

Here the CDR3 reads CSASSGQISSYEQYF. The CDR3 DNA follows: TGCAGTGCTAGTTCAGGACAGATAAGCTCCTACGAGCAGTACTTC. The V call is TRBV20-1, the J call TRBJ2-7; tentatively, D is TRBD1 (6 bases). Germline CDR1 is DFQATT and CDR2 is SNEGSKA (reference sequence). With 3 bases removed from V and 0 bases from J, the gap between germline ends came to 15 bases. This CDR3 has 15 amino acids.

This rearrangement joins TRBV7-9 to TRBJ1-2; 8 nucleotides agree with TRBD1. In germline, CDR1 is SEHNR, CDR2 FQNEAQ (reference sequence). J gave up 2 bases and V 5 bases, and 13 bases lay outside the gene matches. The CDR3 is made up of 17 amino acids. The CDR3 bases are TGTGCCAGCAGCCCTCCCCTGCGGACAGGGATCAACTATGGCTACACCTTC. This sequence encodes CASSPPLRTGINYGYTF.

The CDR3 nucleotides are TGTGCCAGCAGCTGGACCGCGACGGCTAGCTCCTACAATGAGCAGTTCTTC. This codes for CASSWTATASSYNEQFF. The rearrangement joins TRBV5-8 to TRBJ2-1; no firm D call. The CDR3 is 17 amino acids. Germline assignment: CDR1 SGHTS and CDR2 YDEGEE. V dropped 3 bases and J dropped 0 bases, with 16 bases sitting between them.

The chain is built from TRBV18 and TRBJ1-4; 12 nucleotides align to TRBD1. The V and J ends lost 5 bases and 3 bases, in that order; junction bases with no gene match: 7. The germline V gene encodes CDR1 KGHSH and CDR2 LQKENI. The CDR3 runs to 17 residues. As DNA, the CDR3 is TGTGCCAGCTCAGGTCCGGGACAGGGGGCCTCTAATGAAAAACTGTTTTTT. It specifies CASSGPGQGASNEKLFF.

The V call is TRBV11-1, the J call TRBJ2-7; TRBD1 matches at 9 bases. Germline values: CDR1 SGHAT, CDR2 FQDESV (reference sequence). This CDR3 is built from 15 residues. The J segment lost 5 bases and the V segment lost 4 bases, leaving 9 bases of the junction unmatched. CDR3 nucleotide sequence: TGTGCCAGCAGCTCCCGGGACAGGGTGAATCACGAGCAGTACTTC. Its translation is CASSSRDRVNHEQYF.

This chain connects TRBV19 to TRBJ1-3; D might be TRBD1 (5 bases). The germline V gene encodes CDR1 LNHDA and CDR2 SQIVND (reference sequence). This CDR3 has 15 amino acids. The germline V and J ends were trimmed by 2 bases and 4 bases, with 12 bases remaining between them. CDR3 bases: TGTGCCAGTAGTATAAACCAGGGCAACGGAAACACCATATATTTT. This encodes CASSINQGNGNTIYF.

The chain employs TRBV11-2 and TRBJ2-3, with TRBD2 as a possible D gene (6 bases). V was clipped by 2 bases and J by 6 bases, with 12 bases between them. Germline values: CDR1 SGHAT, CDR2 FQNNGV. The CDR3 extends over 14 amino acids. CDR3 amino acids: CASSLLGGPDTQYF. CDR3 DNA: TGTGCCAGCAGCTTATTGGGAGGTCCCGATACGCAGTATTTT.

V is TRBV12-3 or TRBV12-4 and J is TRBJ1-2; 7 positions agree with TRBD1. With 6 bases clipped from V and 9 bases from J, the junction kept 10 bases outside the gene matches. The CDR3 length is 13 residues. The CDR3 region is CASSGQWDRSYTF. The CDR3, as DNA: TGTGCCAGCAGCGGACAGTGGGACAGAAGCTACACCTTC.

This chain connects TRBV5-5 to TRBJ2-2; D not resolved. This CDR3 spans 15 amino acids. V dropped 0 bases and J dropped 7 bases, with 13 bases sitting between them. Germline V gene data show CDR1 as SGHKS and CDR2 as YYEKEE (reference sequence). CDR3 coding DNA: TGTGCCAGCAGCTTGGGAACAACAGTAGGCGGGGAGCTGTTTTTT. Translation: CASSLGTTVGGELFF.

The gene calls are TRBV6-2 or TRBV6-3 and TRBJ1-2; TRBD1 agrees at 10 bases. The CDR3 runs 15 residues. Per germline, CDR1 MNHEY and CDR2 SVGEGT. With 5 bases clipped from V and 6 bases from J, the junction kept 9 bases outside the gene matches. The CDR3 protein is CASSPPGQGRNGYTF. CDR3 sequence (DNA): TGTGCCAGCAGTCCGCCGGGACAGGGGAGGAATGGCTACACCTTC.